This is a list of T cell receptor beta chains from one sample in a study of chemoradiotherapy in HPV16-positive cancers. Assay used: immunoSEQ multiplex PCR; TCRdb lists only in-frame clones, some missing. The sample shows 2,000 or so clones, around 78% of them seen only once. This specimen consisted of tumor tissue, obtained from a patient who underwent chemoradiotherapy. These receptors all come from a human donor with HPV-associated anogenital cancer. The CDR3 runs from the conserved cysteine through the conserved F or W. The order of the fields is clone size, D gene, V gene, J gene, CDR3 protein, CDR3 DNA. The D gene is left open where the match is weak. Size is omitted from some rows. Given values are once, few, many or a class for expanded clones.

NA	NA	TRBV2	TRBJ1-5	CASSAGINQPQHF	TGTGCCAGCAGTGCGGGGATTAATCAGCCCCAGCATTTT
NA	NA	TRBV5-1	TRBJ1-2	CASSLGQSIYGYTF	TGCGCCAGCAGCTTGGGACAGTCGATCTATGGCTACACCTTC
NA	NA	TRBV30	TRBJ1-5	CAWSVGRANQPQHF	TGTGCCTGGAGTGTCGGAAGGGCTAATCAGCCCCAGCATTTT
NA	NA	TRBV4-2	TRBJ1-2	CASSQEEGLYGYTF	TGTGCCAGCAGCCAAGAGGAAGGCCTCTATGGCTACACCTTC
NA	NA	TRBV2	TRBJ2-5	CASRGRTGTGTQYF	TGTGCCAGCCGAGGCCGGACCGGAACAGGGACCCAGTACTTC
once	TRBD1	TRBV7-6	TRBJ2-2	CASSLASGGTGGELFF	TGTGCCAGCAGCTTAGCATCAGGGGGCACAGGCGGGGAGCTGTTTTTT
NA	NA	TRBV18	TRBJ1-3	CASSLGTPNSGNTIYF	TGTGCCAGCTCGCTCGGGACGCCAAACTCTGGAAACACCATATATTTT
large	NA	TRBV7-6	TRBJ1-2	CASSEGERYGYTF	TGTGCCAGCAGCGAGGGGGAACGCTATGGCTACACCTTC
NA	NA	TRBV10-3	TRBJ2-5	CAISELLGAGETQYF	TGTGCCATCAGTGAGCTACTTGGGGCCGGAGAGACCCAGTACTTC
NA	NA	TRBV30	TRBJ1-2	CAWEQGGSYGYTF	TGTGCCTGGGAACAGGGTGGAAGCTATGGCTACACCTTC
NA	NA	TRBV11-3	TRBJ2-7	CASSLGGTPSGEQYF	TGTGCCAGCAGCTTAGGTGGGACCCCCTCCGGCGAGCAGTACTTC
NA	NA	TRBV19	TRBJ1-2	CASSPSNLVSYTF	TGTGCCAGTAGTCCCTCAAACCTGGTGAGCTACACCTTC
few	TRBD1	TRBV7-3	TRBJ2-3	CASSLWTGEIEYF	TGTGCCAGCAGCTTATGGACAGGTGAAATAGAGTATTTT
NA	NA	TRBV19	TRBJ2-5	CASSITSRETQYF	TGTGCCAGTAGTATTACTAGCAGAGAGACCCAGTACTTC
NA	NA	TRBV7-4	TRBJ1-5	CASSPDPGAPGGDNQPQHF	TGTGCCAGCAGCCCCGATCCAGGGGCCCCGGGAGGGGACAATCAGCCCCAGCATTTT
NA	TRBD1	TRBV9	TRBJ2-1	CASSETGQTYNEQFF	TGTGCCAGCAGCGAGACAGGGCAAACCTACAATGAGCAGTTCTTC
NA	NA	TRBV7-2	TRBJ2-3	CASSLWSRGDTQYF	TGTGCCAGCAGCTTATGGAGCCGGGGCGATACGCAGTATTTT
once	NA	TRBV7-3	TRBJ1-1	CASSLTYGVGGKAFF	TGTGCCAGCAGCTTAACGTACGGAGTGGGGGGGAAGGCTTTCTTT
NA	TRBD2	TRBV28	TRBJ2-3	CASSPGLAGGRGDTQYF	TGTGCCAGCAGCCCCGGACTAGCGGGGGGGCGGGGAGATACGCAGTATTTT
NA	NA	TRBV5-6	TRBJ1-6	CASSLYRLGVNNSPLHF	TGTGCCAGCAGCTTGTACCGTCTCGGGGTTAACAATTCACCCCTCCACTTT
NA	NA	TRBV19	TRBJ1-1	CASGGGPRNTEAFF	TGTGCCAGCGGGGGGGGGCCAAGGAACACTGAAGCTTTCTTT
NA	TRBD1	TRBV27	TRBJ2-4	CASSSPGQGSIQYF	TGTGCCAGCAGTTCCCCGGGACAGGGGAGCATTCAGTACTTC
NA	NA	TRBV5-4	TRBJ2-5	CASSLGRTGQETQYF	TGTGCCAGCAGCTTGGGCCGGACGGGCCAAGAGACCCAGTACTTC
NA	TRBD1	TRBV30	TRBJ1-6	CAWTPPGQGGYSSLHF	TGTGCCTGGACCCCCCCGGGACAGGGGGGCTATTCGTCCCTCCACTTT
few	NA	TRBV10-3	TRBJ2-1	CAISESQGGAGEGEQFF	TGTGCCATCAGTGAGTCGCAGGGAGGAGCCGGGGAAGGGGAGCAGTTCTTC
few	NA	TRBV7-9	TRBJ1-1	CASSLAGRGTEAFF	TGTGCCAGCAGCTTAGCGGGCAGGGGCACTGAAGCTTTCTTT
NA	NA	TRBV5-1	TRBJ1-1	CASSLSRVSEAFF	TGCGCCAGCAGCTTGAGCAGGGTTAGTGAAGCTTTCTTT
NA	NA	TRBV5-6	TRBJ1-2	CASSRAPTNYGYTF	TGTGCCAGCAGCCGGGCGCCGACTAACTATGGCTACACCTTC
NA	TRBD1	TRBV10-3	TRBJ2-1	CAISGQGHEQFF	TGTGCCATCAGTGGACAGGGCCATGAGCAGTTCTTC
once	NA	TRBV10-3	TRBJ2-1	CAISEFHSQGSNEQFF	TGTGCCATCAGTGAATTCCATTCACAGGGAAGCAATGAGCAGTTCTTC